What follows are 30 T cell receptor beta chains derived from one specimen sequenced in a study of cytomegalovirus exposure and HLA in healthy donors. 60 Vbeta and 13 Jbeta primers were used in PCR. Here immunoSEQ multiplex PCR was the method, and the copy in TCRdb shows in-frame clones only, minus some. This sample yields about 160,000 clones, of which about 77% are seen a single time; over 1% belongs to the top ten. Material: PBMCs. Every receptor here comes from a woman in her 50s in good health and CMV-seronegative.

The rearrangement uses TRBV6-1 and TRBJ1-5, with D tentatively TRBD1 (6 bases). The length of the CDR3 is 15 residues. V lost 5 bases and J 1 base, leaving 12 bases between the germline ends. Germline V CDR1 and CDR2: MNHNS, SASEGT. The CDR3 region has the DNA TGTGCCAGCAGTAAAACAGGGACGAGCAATCAGCCCCAGCATTTT. The encoded protein is CASSKTGTSNQPQHF.

The V gene is TRBV7-2, the J gene TRBJ2-7, with D perhaps TRBD2 (6 bases). With 2 bases removed from V and 4 bases from J, the gap between germline ends came to 12 bases. The CDR3 spans 14 residues. The germline V gene encodes CDR1 SGHTA and CDR2 FQGNSA. CDR3 region: CASSLHWGEYEQYF. The CDR3 nucleotides are TGTGCCAGCAGCTTACACTGGGGGGAATACGAGCAGTACTTC. Using reference TRBV7-2 and TRBJ2-7 for the parts outside the CDR3, the full variable domain is GAGVSQSPSNKVTEKGKDVELRCDPISGHTALYWYRQSLGQGLEFLIYFQGNSAPDKSGLPSDRFSAERTGGSVSTLTIQRTQQEDSAVYLCASSLHWGEYEQYFGPGTRLTVT.

This clone was seen a few times. The chain employs TRBV4-2 and TRBJ2-1; 9 nucleotides agree with TRBD1. The CDR3 is 16 residues long. With V trimmed by 4 bases and J by 4 bases, 8 bases remained unmatched. Germline CDR1 is LGHNA and CDR2 is YNFKEQ. In nucleotides, the CDR3 is TGTGCCAGCAGCCCAAGCCGGGACAGGGTTTACAATGAGCAGTTCTTC. This translates into CASSPSRDRVYNEQFF.

The V call is TRBV10-2, the J call TRBJ1-2, with unresolved D. CDR3 length: 12 residues. From germline, CDR1 is WSHSY and CDR2 SAAADI. The V and J ends lost 8 bases and 8 bases respectively, with 15 bases between them. The CDR3: CASLEGGLGYTF. CDR3 DNA sequence: TGCGCCAGCCTTGAGGGTGGGCTCGGCTACACCTTC.

The chain joins TRBV7-2 to TRBJ1-1; D remains ambiguous. Germline values: CDR1 SGHTA, CDR2 FQGNSA. Between the trimmed V and J ends, which lost 0 bases and 11 bases, there was a span of 10 bases. The CDR3 runs 12 residues. The CDR3 bases are TGTGCCAGCAGCTTAGCTCAGCCCGGGGCTTTCTTT. Translating gives CASSLAQPGAFF.

The CDR3, as DNA: TGTGCCAGCAGCTTAGCTCGCCGACAGGGCAACTATGGCTACACCTTC. Encoded protein: CASSLARRQGNYGYTF. This chain uses TRBV7-9 with TRBJ1-2; 7 bases are shared with TRBD1. This CDR3 is 16 amino acids long. The germline CDR1 and CDR2 sequences are SEHNR and FQNEAQ (reference sequence). V trimming: 0 bases; J trimming: 2 bases; junction bases outside the gene matches: 6.

The rearrangement joins TRBV7-3 to TRBJ2-2; 10 bases line up with TRBD2. The CDR3 has 16 amino acids. Per germline, CDR1 SGHTA and CDR2 FQGTGA. Trimming took 5 bases from V and 7 from J; bases not matched to a gene: 10. The CDR3 here is CASSPVAGGANGELFF. CDR3 DNA: TGTGCCAGCAGCCCCGTAGCGGGAGGCGCAAACGGGGAGCTGTTTTTT.

The chain combines TRBV28 with TRBJ2-1; D gene unclear. Germline CDR1 is MDHEN and CDR2 is SYDVKM. Trimming removed 3 bases from V and 4 bases from J, with 7 bases in between. The CDR3 runs 13 residues. The CDR3 loop is CASSFLRYNEQFF. The CDR3 bases are TGTGCCAGCAGTTTTCTGCGTTACAATGAGCAGTTCTTC.

DNA for the CDR3: TGTGCCAGCAGTCGACAGGGTGGGCAAGGTTCACCCCTCCACTTT. Encoded protein: CASSRQGGQGSPLHF. The rearrangement uses TRBV6-5 and TRBJ1-6, with 7 positions matching TRBD1. Germline lookup yields CDR1 MNHEY and CDR2 SVGAGI. The CDR3 loop spans 15 amino acids. V gave up 5 bases and J gave up 9 bases; unmatched junction bases: 10.

The chain uses TRBV7-8 and TRBJ1-1; D is unclear. Trimming cost V 5 bases and J 3 bases, with 13 bases left between them. The CDR3 is 14 amino acids. Germline CDR1 SGHVS, CDR2 FQNEAQ. CDR3 DNA: TGTGCCAGCAGCCCGTGGAGAAAGGACACTGAAGCTTTCTTT. The encoded protein is CASSPWRKDTEAFF.

This chain connects TRBV6-6 to TRBJ1-5; unclear D gene. Looked up from germline, CDR1 is MNHNY and CDR2 is SVGAGI (reference sequence). The CDR3 contains 13 residues. V lost 0 bases, J lost 4 bases, and 4 bases lay in between. As DNA, the CDR3 is TGTGCCAGCAGTTACTCGACAAATCAGCCCCAGCATTTT. It specifies CASSYSTNQPQHF.

The V gene is TRBV9, the J gene TRBJ1-3; no clear D gene. The CDR3 contains 16 residues. Per the germline V gene, CDR1 is SGDLS and CDR2 is YYNGEE. The V end was cut by 1 base, the J end by 5 bases, with 16 bases between. The CDR3 spells CASSVMGDHSRNTIYF. The CDR3 nucleotides are TGTGCCAGCAGCGTAATGGGAGATCATTCTCGAAACACCATATATTTT.

This clone was counted between two and nine times. V usage is TRBV7-8 and J usage is TRBJ2-2, with 10 bases identical to TRBD1. From germline, CDR1 is SGHVS and CDR2 FQNEAQ. The CDR3 is 15 residues long. Unmatched junction bases numbered 6, after V lost 5 bases and J lost 6 bases. The CDR3 protein is CASSIRQGAPGELFF. CDR3 nucleotides: TGTGCCAGCAGCATTCGACAGGGGGCCCCCGGGGAGCTGTTTTTT.

This chain links TRBV18 with TRBJ1-1; TRBD1 aligns across 7 bases. The ends lost 4 bases at V and 3 bases at J; junction bases unmatched: 8. The germline V gene has CDR1 KGHSH and CDR2 LQKENI. CDR3 length equals 15 residues. The CDR3 sequence: CASSRTDRADTEAFF. CDR3 bases: TGTGCCAGCTCACGGACCGACAGGGCCGACACTGAAGCTTTCTTT.

The chain is built from TRBV5-4 and TRBJ2-1, with unresolved D. The V end lost 1 base, the J end lost 7 bases, and 9 bases lay between the germline ends. CDR3 length equals 13 residues. Germline loops: CDR1 SGHNT, CDR2 YYREEE (reference sequence). CDR3 loop: CASSLQVLNEQFF. CDR3 nucleotide sequence: TGTGCCAGCAGCTTGCAGGTTTTAAATGAGCAGTTCTTC.

A remark on this clone: A junction boundary mismatches the germline segment, possibly from a read error. The gene calls are TRBV19 and TRBJ2-1; 8 nucleotides match TRBD1. The CDR3 runs 15 residues. Germline V gives CDR1 LNHDA, CDR2 SQIVND (reference sequence). CDR3 DNA sequence: TGTGCCAGTAGTAGAAGGGTTGAGGGGCAGGGGGCAGGGGTCTTC. Protein product: CASSRRVEGQGAGVF.

The J gene is TRBJ1-1, the V gene TRBV5-1; 7 nucleotides agree with TRBD1. This CDR3 contains 15 residues. Germline V gene sequence: CDR1 SGHRS, CDR2 YFSETQ. The V gene end was trimmed by 4 bases and the J gene end by 8 bases; junction bases not matched to a gene: 14. This CDR3 is CASSQGTERVIEAFF. Written as DNA, the CDR3 is TGCGCCAGCAGCCAAGGGACAGAACGAGTAATAGAAGCTTTCTTT.

The DNA for the CDR3 is TGTGCCAGCAGCTTAAGGGGCGGATTCTACGAGCAGTACTTC. It encodes CASSLRGGFYEQYF. The J gene is TRBJ2-7, the V gene TRBV11-3; TRBD1 might be the D (5 bases). Trimming left V 2 bases short and J 3 bases short, with 11 bases between. Germline CDR1 SGHNT, CDR2 YENEEA. CDR3 size: 14 residues.

The V gene is TRBV18, the J gene TRBJ2-1, with D perhaps TRBD1 (5 bases). Trimming pared 0 bases from V and 5 bases from J, leaving 14 bases between. The CDR3 consists of 16 residues. CDR1 and CDR2 from the germline V gene are KGHSH and LQKENI. The CDR3 nucleotides are TGTGCCAGCTCACCACCAGGTAGGGGAAAGGACAATGAGCAGTTCTTC. This translates into CASSPPGRGKDNEQFF. The full variable domain, its missing parts supplied by reference TRBV18 and TRBJ2-1, is NAGVMQNPRHLVRRRGQEARLRCSPMKGHSHVYWYRQLPEEGLKFMVYLQKENIIDESGMPKERFSAEFPKEGPSILRIQQVVRGDSAAYFCASSPPGRGKDNEQFFGPGTRLTVL.

This clone was detected only once. This chain joins TRBV6-5 and TRBJ1-4; 7 bases map to TRBD1. V dropped 6 bases and J dropped 8; count of bases not matched to a gene: 3. Germline V gene data show CDR1 as MNHEY and CDR2 as SVGAGI. The CDR3 contains 12 residues. The CDR3 sequence: CASSPGQEKLFF. The CDR3 DNA is TGTGCCAGCAGCCCGGGACAGGAAAAACTGTTTTTT.

The chain joins TRBV18 to TRBJ2-6; no clear D. CDR3 size: 15 residues. Trimming took 0 bases from V and 2 from J, leaving 5 bases between them. Germline V gene data show CDR1 as KGHSH and CDR2 as LQKENI. CDR3 bases: TGTGCCAGCTCACCACCCATCCCTGGGGCCAACGTCCTGACTTTC. Protein product: CASSPPIPGANVLTF.

The rearrangement links TRBV6-5 to TRBJ2-2; 8 nucleotides match TRBD2. CDR1 and CDR2 (germline): MNHEY, SVGAGI. V lost 6 bases, J lost 1 base, and 4 bases stayed unmatched. This CDR3 has 15 residues. The CDR3 loop is CASRGAGVNTGELFF. CDR3 nucleotide sequence: TGTGCCAGCAGGGGAGCGGGGGTGAACACCGGGGAGCTGTTTTTT.

This clone showed up just once. The rearrangement joins TRBV7-9 to TRBJ1-1; 11 bases agree with TRBD1. Germline CDR1 and CDR2: SEHNR and FQNEAQ (reference sequence). This CDR3 has 14 amino acids. V trimming: 5 bases; J trimming: 7 bases; junction bases outside the gene matches: 6. The CDR3 bases are TGTGCCAGCAGCAACCGGACAGGGGGCAGTGAAGCTTTCTTT. This encodes CASSNRTGGSEAFF.

The CDR3 bases are TGTGCCAGCAGCTTACAGGGAGGTGGAAACACCATATATTTT. Translated: CASSLQGGGNTIYF. The rearrangement joins TRBV7-2 to TRBJ1-3; tentative D call: TRBD1 (5 bases). Germline V gives CDR1 SGHTA, CDR2 FQGNSA. The CDR3 is 14 residues long. V was pared by 2 bases and J by 3 bases, with 8 bases between.

In DNA, the CDR3 is TGTGCCAGCCCCTGGTCTGGGGGCCGTGGCTACACCTTC. Protein product: CASPWSGGRGYTF. The chain joins TRBV11-2 to TRBJ1-2, with D tentatively TRBD1 (6 bases). With 8 bases removed from V and 7 bases from J, the gap between germline ends came to 17 bases. Germline values: CDR1 SGHAT, CDR2 FQNNGV. CDR3 size: 13 residues.

The V gene is TRBV7-9, the J gene TRBJ1-1; D may be TRBD1 (5 bases). V was shortened by 2 bases and J by 8 bases, with 15 bases between the two germline ends. CDR1 is SEHNR, CDR2 FQNEAQ, per germline (reference sequence). CDR3 length: 14 amino acids. CDR3 in amino acids: CASSLTGGTDEAFF. As DNA, the CDR3 is TGTGCCAGCAGCTTAACGGGAGGGACGGACGAAGCTTTCTTT. Variable domain in full (rest from reference TRBV7-9 and TRBJ1-1): DTGVSQNPRHKITKRGQNVTFRCDPISEHNRLYWYRQTLGQGPEFLTYFQNEAQLEKSRLLSDRFSAERPKGSFSTLEIQRTEQGDSAMYLCASSLTGGTDEAFFGQGTRLTVV.

This clone was recorded only once. The chain has TRBV5-8 and TRBJ2-5; TRBD2 matches at 9 bases. The CDR3 covers 15 residues. The germline V gene encodes CDR1 SGHTS and CDR2 YDEGEE. J gave up 4 bases and V 7 bases, and 11 bases lay outside the gene matches. This CDR3 is CASLLRLAGTETQYF. The CDR3 DNA follows: TGTGCCAGCCTTTTAAGGCTAGCGGGGACAGAGACCCAGTACTTC.

The chain combines TRBV6-1 with TRBJ2-7, with 7 bases fitting TRBD2. The CDR3 sequence is 18 residues long. Germline V gives CDR1 MNHNS, CDR2 SASEGT. J lost 3 bases, V lost 1 base, and 15 bases had no gene match. The CDR3 region is CASSEVRGKSGSHYEQYF. The CDR3 DNA sequence: TGTGCCAGCAGTGAAGTGCGGGGGAAGAGCGGGTCCCACTACGAGCAGTACTTC.

The chain recombines TRBV7-6 with TRBJ2-6, with TRBD1 matching over 10 bases. The V and J ends lost 3 bases and 0 bases, in that order; junction bases with no gene match: 11. There are 20 residues in the CDR3. Germline lookup yields CDR1 SGHVS and CDR2 FNYEAQ. The CDR3 DNA reads as TGTGCCAGCAGCTTGTTAATTCGGGGACAGGGGCTCTCTGGGGCCAACGTCCTGACTTTC. As protein: CASSLLIRGQGLSGANVLTF.

This clone was seen a handful of times. The CDR3 DNA sequence: TGTGCCAGCAGTCCCTGGACAGGGGGCTCTGGGGAGACCCAGTACTTC. It yields the protein CASSPWTGGSGETQYF. The rearrangement uses TRBV27 and TRBJ2-5, with 11 bases lining up with TRBD1. Germline V lookup: CDR1 MNHEY, CDR2 SMNVEV (reference sequence). The V segment lost 5 bases and the J segment 5 bases; nucleotides outside the gene matches: 10. This CDR3 is built from 16 residues.